Listed below are T cell receptor beta chains from one sample, sequenced in a study of blood T cell repertoires in COVID-19. Using immunoSEQ multiplex PCR, the repertoire was profiled, and TCRdb retains in-frame clones only, with some absent. The profile shows approximately 150,000 clones, around 88% of them singletons. The material sequenced was peripheral blood. The receptor source for this set is a human donor in a cohort sampled during active COVID-19. CDR3s include the opening cysteine and the closing phenylalanine or tryptophan. The order of the fields is V gene, clone size, D gene, J gene, CDR3 DNA, CDR3 protein. The D gene is left open where the match is weak. The size field is filled for only some rows; it gives once, few, many or a size class.

TRBV28	NA	NA	TRBJ1-2	TGTGCCAGCAGTTTCTCAGGGACTAACTATGGCTACACCTTC	CASSFSGTNYGYTF
TRBV29-1	NA	NA	TRBJ2-1	TGCAGCGTTGTCCTACTAGAGGTCATCGGCAATGAGCAGTTCTTC	CSVVLLEVIGNEQFF
TRBV4-1	NA	NA	TRBJ1-4	TGCGCCAGCAGCCAAAAGACGGGGGGGGCTTGGGAAAAACTGTTTTTT	CASSQKTGGAWEKLFF
TRBV21-1	NA	NA	TRBJ2-6	TGTGCCAGCCACAGCTCTGGGGCCAACGTCCTGACTTTC	CASHSSGANVLTF
TRBV7-9	NA	NA	TRBJ1-5	TGTGCCAGCAGCCGATTAGAGGCGCCCCAGCATTTT	CASSRLEAPQHF
TRBV5-1	NA	NA	TRBJ2-7	TGCGCCAGCAGCTTGGCGGCGGGAAGGTTTTCCTACGAGCAGTACTTC	CASSLAAGRFSYEQYF
TRBV11-3	NA	TRBD2	TRBJ2-7	TGTGCCAGCAGCACCAGGACTAGCGGGAGGGGAAAGCAGTACTTC	CASSTRTSGRGKQYF
TRBV2	NA	NA	TRBJ1-2	TGTGCCAGCAGTGAGGCGCTGACAGACCTTGACTATGGCTACACCTTC	CASSEALTDLDYGYTF
TRBV28	NA	TRBD1	TRBJ1-3	TGTGCCAGCAGTTCGACAGGGGGCGAAAACACCATATATTTT	CASSSTGGENTIYF
TRBV6-2/TRBV6-3	once	NA	TRBJ1-4	TGTGCCAGCAGTTTCATACCCCTAGCCCATCCGGCTGGGGATGAAAAACTGTTTTTT	CASSFIPLAHPAGDEKLFF
TRBV19	NA	NA	TRBJ1-5	TGTGCCAGTAGTTTCTATCACAGCAACAATCAGCCCCAGCATTTT	CASSFYHSNNQPQHF
TRBV30	NA	TRBD1	TRBJ1-5	TGTGCCTGGAGTACCCGGACAGGGGGTAATCAGCCCCAGCATTTT	CAWSTRTGGNQPQHF
TRBV9	NA	TRBD2	TRBJ2-7	TGTGCCAGCAGCCCCCGGACTAGCGCTATCTACGAGCAGTACTTC	CASSPRTSAIYEQYF
TRBV5-1	NA	TRBD2	TRBJ2-4	TGCGCCAGCCATGCATCTACTAGCGGGGGCACCATTCAGTACTTC	CASHASTSGGTIQYF
TRBV28	NA	TRBD1	TRBJ1-1	TGTGCCAGCAGTTTGGACAGGGAAACTGCGAACACTGAAGCTTTCTTT	CASSLDRETANTEAFF
TRBV5-4	NA	TRBD2	TRBJ2-1	TGTGCCAGCAGCTTGGGACTAGCGGGAATGGGAGCCAACAATGAGCAGTTCTTC	CASSLGLAGMGANNEQFF
TRBV19	NA	NA	TRBJ2-7	TGTGCCAGTAGTATTGGTCAGTCCTACGAGCAGTACTTC	CASSIGQSYEQYF
TRBV30	NA	NA	TRBJ1-2	TGTGCCTGGAGTGGCACAGGGTTCGGCTACACCTTC	CAWSGTGFGYTF
TRBV6-2/TRBV6-3	NA	TRBD1	TRBJ2-7	TGTGCCAGCAGCCCCTCCGGGACAGGGGGCAACTACGAGCAGTACTTC	CASSPSGTGGNYEQYF
TRBV5-1	NA	TRBD2	TRBJ2-7	TGCGCCAGCAGCTTAGCTAGCGGGGGCCTGAGACCCTACGAGCAGTACTTC	CASSLASGGLRPYEQYF
TRBV28	NA	NA	TRBJ1-2	TGTGCCAGCAGTCTGCAGGGGAGGGATGGCTACACCTTC	CASSLQGRDGYTF
TRBV27	NA	NA	TRBJ1-5	TGTGCCAGCAGTTCCAGACGGGGTAATCAGCCCCAGCATTTT	CASSSRRGNQPQHF
TRBV29-1	NA	TRBD1	TRBJ2-7	TGCAGCGTTGGACAGGGCACCTACGAGCAGTACTTC	CSVGQGTYEQYF
TRBV7-9	NA	NA	TRBJ1-2	TGTGCCAGCAGCTTAGGCAGGGGCTATGGCTACACCTTC	CASSLGRGYGYTF
TRBV11-2	once	TRBD1	TRBJ1-2	TGTGCCAGCAGCGCAACAGGGGGTAGTATCTATGGCTACACCTTC	CASSATGGSIYGYTF
TRBV5-4	NA	NA	TRBJ2-7	TGTGCCAGCAGCCCCGGGACTTTAAACTCCTACGAGCAGTACTTC	CASSPGTLNSYEQYF
TRBV19	NA	NA	TRBJ1-2	TGTGCCAGTAGACACCCGACAGACCACTATGGCTACACCTTC	CASRHPTDHYGYTF
TRBV19	NA	TRBD1	TRBJ2-6	TGTGCCAGTAGTGGGGGACAGGTACTCTCTGGGGCCAACGTCCTGACTTTC	CASSGGQVLSGANVLTF
TRBV29-1	NA	TRBD1	TRBJ2-5	TGCAGCGCAACAGGGGGCGAAGAGACCCAGTACTTC	CSATGGEETQYF
TRBV18	NA	NA	TRBJ1-5	TGTGCCAGCTCACCACTTCCCTATAATAGCAATCAGCCCCAGCATTTT	CASSPLPYNSNQPQHF
TRBV5-1	NA	NA	TRBJ2-7	TGCGCCAGCAGCTTGGCGGGCAGGGCAACCTACGAGCAGTACTTC	CASSLAGRATYEQYF
TRBV3-1/TRBV3-2	NA	NA	TRBJ1-1	TGTGCCAGCAGCCAAGCTCCAGGGCGGACTGAAGCTTTCTTT	CASSQAPGRTEAFF
TRBV5-1	NA	NA	TRBJ2-5	TGCGCCAGCAGCTTTGGCGGGGGCCCACAAGAGACCCAGTACTTC	CASSFGGGPQETQYF
TRBV6-2/TRBV6-3	NA	NA	TRBJ1-1	TGTGCCAGCAGTGGCGCACAGGCAGGTGAAGCTTTCTTT	CASSGAQAGEAFF
TRBV9	NA	TRBD1	TRBJ1-1	TGTGCCAGCAGCCCTCGACAGGGGGTAGGGCCCGAAGCTTTCTTT	CASSPRQGVGPEAFF
TRBV5-6	NA	TRBD1	TRBJ2-7	TGTGCCAGCAGCTCAACAACCGGGACAGGGGTATACGAGCAGTACTTC	CASSSTTGTGVYEQYF
TRBV7-9	NA	TRBD1	TRBJ2-2	TGTGCCAGTACGGCCCTAGGGACAGTCTCCTACACGAACACCGGGGAGCTGTTTTTT	CASTALGTVSYTNTGELFF
TRBV7-9	NA	TRBD2	TRBJ2-1	TGTGCCAGCAGCTTAGGACTAGCGGGAGGCGATGAGCAGTTCTTC	CASSLGLAGGDEQFF
TRBV15	NA	NA	TRBJ2-7	TGTGCCACCAGAAACGGATTACAGAGCTCCTACGAGCAGTACTTC	CATRNGLQSSYEQYF
TRBV9	NA	NA	TRBJ2-1	TGTGCCAGCAGCGTAGACGGGAGAGGCAATGAGCAGTTCTTC	CASSVDGRGNEQFF
TRBV6-6	NA	NA	TRBJ2-7	TGTGCCAGCAGTTCGCCCCAGGGCTCCTACGAGCAGTACTTC	CASSSPQGSYEQYF